This passage covers 12 T cell receptor beta chains from one sample sequenced in a study of cytomegalovirus exposure and HLA in healthy donors. The PCR was carried out with 60 Vbeta primers and 13 Jbeta primers. Assay used: immunoSEQ multiplex PCR; TCRdb lists only in-frame clones, some missing. The sample holds over 95,000 clones, 77% seen once. Material: PBMCs. The receptor source for this set is a man aged 35-49 years in good health and CMV-seropositive.

This clone was counted a few times. The chain links TRBV5-1 to TRBJ1-1; TRBD1 might be the D (6 bases). Trimming pared 0 bases from V and 3 bases from J, leaving 12 bases between. Germline V gives CDR1 SGHRS, CDR2 YFSETQ. The CDR3 spans 15 residues. The CDR3 is CASSLVARGDTEAFF. The CDR3 nucleotides read TGCGCCAGCAGCTTGGTTGCCAGGGGTGACACTGAAGCTTTCTTT.

The chain combines TRBV6-4 with TRBJ1-1, with no clear D. The CDR3 covers 13 residues. The germline CDR1 and CDR2 sequences are MRHNA and SNTAGT. The CDR3 loop is CATYSRLNTEAFF. The CDR3 DNA reads TGTGCTACCTACAGCCGATTGAACACTGAAGCTTTCTTT.

The V call is TRBV27, the J call TRBJ1-2; 7 bases are a match to TRBD1. With V trimmed by 5 bases and J by 2 bases, 8 bases remained unmatched. CDR3 length equals 15 residues. Germline CDR1 MNHEY, CDR2 SMNVEV (reference sequence). DNA for the CDR3: TGTGCCAGCAGTGAACTGGGACAGCAAAACTATGGCTACACCTTC. Protein sequence: CASSELGQQNYGYTF.

The V call is TRBV5-1, the J call TRBJ1-4; 9 bases map to TRBD1. Germline lookup yields CDR1 SGHRS and CDR2 YFSETQ. V lost 5 bases to trimming and J lost 5 bases; unmatched junction nucleotides: 7. This CDR3 is built from 15 residues. The CDR3 coding sequence is TGCGCCAGCAGGGGACAGGGCCTTGGAAATGAAAAACTGTTTTTT. This encodes CASRGQGLGNEKLFF.

The rearrangement uses TRBV5-1 and TRBJ1-4; TRBD1 might be the D (5 bases). CDR3 size: 16 residues. Per germline, CDR1 SGHRS and CDR2 YFSETQ. V dropped 0 bases and J dropped 2 bases, with 11 bases sitting between them. CDR3 in amino acids: CASSLGAGSTNEKLFF. CDR3 DNA: TGCGCCAGCAGCTTGGGCGCAGGGTCGACTAATGAAAAACTGTTTTTT. Full variable domain (remainder filled in from reference TRBV5-1 and TRBJ1-4): KAGVTQTPRYLIKTRGQQVTLSCSPISGHRSVSWYQQTPGQGLQFLFEYFSETQRNKGNFPGRFSGRQFSNSRSEMNVSTLELGDSALYLCASSLGAGSTNEKLFFGSGTQLSVL.

The J gene is TRBJ1-1, the V gene TRBV14; D is unclear. The CDR3 contains 14 residues. V dropped 2 bases and J dropped 6 bases, with 13 bases sitting between them. CDR1 and CDR2 from the germline V gene are SGHDN and FVKESK. CDR3 residues: CASSQFPSSPEAFF. For the CDR3, the DNA is TGTGCCAGCAGCCAATTCCCCAGTTCCCCTGAAGCTTTCTTT.

This clone turned up a few times. The chain is built from TRBV6-6 and TRBJ2-7; tentative D call: TRBD2 (5 bases). Germline assignment: CDR1 MNHNY and CDR2 SVGAGI (reference sequence). The CDR3 is made up of 13 amino acids. V was cut by 0 bases and J by 7 bases, with 10 bases left in between. CDR3 amino acids: CASSYSGRREQYF. The CDR3 region has the DNA TGTGCCAGCAGTTACTCGGGTAGGAGGGAGCAGTACTTC.

The rearrangement joins TRBV28 to TRBJ1-5; D is perhaps TRBD1 (6 bases). Germline CDR1 MDHEN, CDR2 SYDVKM. Trimming took off 2 bases at V and 0 bases at J, with 8 bases between the two ends. The CDR3 covers 15 residues. CDR3 amino acids: CASSLDRTSNQPQHF. Written as DNA, the CDR3 is TGTGCCAGCAGTTTAGACAGGACTAGCAATCAGCCCCAGCATTTT.

The rearrangement links TRBV2 to TRBJ2-5; a weak D match, TRBD2 (6 bases). V gave up 7 bases and J gave up 5 bases, with 17 bases separating them. Germline V gene sequence: CDR1 SNHLY, CDR2 FYNNEI. The CDR3 extends over 14 amino acids. CDR3 bases: TGTGCCAGCACGGTAGCGGTGGCCCGGGAGACCCAGTACTTC. This codes for CASTVAVARETQYF.

This rearrangement joins TRBV6-6 to TRBJ2-3; D possibly corresponds to TRBD1 (5 bases). Looked up from germline, CDR1 is MNHNY and CDR2 is SVGAGI (reference sequence). V was pared by 4 bases and J by 0 bases, with 14 bases between. This CDR3 has 16 amino acids. CDR3 DNA: TGTGCCAGCAGTTCTCTAGACAGTGCTAGCACAGATACGCAGTATTTT. Amino acid sequence: CASSSLDSASTDTQYF.

This chain uses TRBV7-8 with TRBJ1-2, with D perhaps matching TRBD1 (5 bases). The germline V gene has CDR1 SGHVS and CDR2 FQNEAQ. The V end lost 5 bases, the J end lost 7 bases, and 17 bases lay between the germline ends. The length of the CDR3 is 14 residues. CDR3 sequence reads: CASSPAYERGGYTF. The CDR3 DNA reads TGTGCCAGCAGCCCTGCGTATGAAAGGGGTGGCTACACCTTC.

This chain links TRBV7-9 with TRBJ2-3, with TRBD2 identical over 7 bases. The CDR3 totals 16 residues. Germline values: CDR1 SEHNR, CDR2 FQNEAQ (reference sequence). Trimming removed 1 base from V and 0 bases from J; junction bases left unmatched: 4. In DNA form, the CDR3 reads TGTGCCAGCAGCTTAGACGGGACTACTAGCACAGATACGCAGTATTTT. It specifies CASSLDGTTSTDTQYF.